A selection of T cell receptor beta chains follows, all from one sample in a study of post-analysis software for immune sequencing data. TCRdb ran MiXCR on the PCR reads and lists one entry per CDR3 protein. The data contain 750,000 to 950,000 distinct CDR3 sequences, around 50% of them singletons. Sequenced material: blood. Receptors originate from a girl between 5 and 17 years old with multiple sclerosis. CDR3s include the opening cysteine and the closing phenylalanine or tryptophan. A D gene is named only where the DNA matches it firmly. Rows give clone size only sometimes, using once, few, many, or a class for an expanded clone.

clone_size	v_call	d_call	j_call	cdr3_nt	cdr3_aa
-	TRBV7-9	TRBD1	TRBJ2-7	TGTGCCAGCAGCCGACAGGGTATCGAGCAGTACTTC	CASSRQGIEQYF
few	TRBV29-1	-	TRBJ2-7	TGCAGCGTTGAAGTGCGGGACACCAACTACGAGCAGTACTTC	CSVEVRDTNYEQYF
-	TRBV12-3/TRBV12-4	TRBD1	TRBJ1-1	TGTGCCAGCAGCCCGACAGGGGCGGGGAACACTGAAGCTTTCTTT	CASSPTGAGNTEAFF
-	TRBV7-9	TRBD2	TRBJ2-1	TGTGCCAGCAGCCCCTTAGCGGGCCGCTCCTACAATGAGCAGTTCTTC	CASSPLAGRSYNEQFF
-	TRBV29-1	-	TRBJ2-1	TGCAGCGTTGAAGTCGGCAGGGTGGAGAATGAGCAGTTCTTC	CSVEVGRVENEQFF
few	TRBV6-5	TRBD1	TRBJ2-6	TGTGCCAGCAGTTACTATCCGACAGGGGCAAGTGGGGCCAACGTCCTGACTTTC	CASSYYPTGASGANVLTF
-	TRBV5-1	TRBD1	TRBJ2-1	TGCGCCAGCAGCTCGGGACAGGGGCGGGAGCAGTTCTTC	CASSSGQGREQFF
-	TRBV24-1	-	TRBJ2-3	TGTGCCACCAGTGATCGGGACAGCACAGATACGCAGTATTTT	CATSDRDSTDTQYF
once	TRBV20-1	TRBD1	TRBJ1-5	TGCAGTGCCAGCCCCCGGGACAGGGGGTCTCAGCCCCAGCATTTT	CSASPRDRGSQPQHF
few	TRBV7-2	TRBD2	TRBJ2-5	TGTGCCAGCAGCTTAGCTTCCCTAGCGGGAGGGCCTGAGACCCAGTACTTC	CASSLASLAGGPETQYF
-	TRBV5-1	-	TRBJ2-5	TGCGCCAGCAGCCAGGACACCCACGATGGGGCCCAGTACTTC	CASSQDTHDGAQYF
once	TRBV7-2	TRBD1	TRBJ1-4	TGTGCCAGCAGCTCCTCCGGGACAGCTTATGAAAAACTGTTTTTT	CASSSSGTAYEKLFF
few	TRBV20-1	TRBD1	TRBJ1-2	TGCAGTGCTAGATTTGAGGACAGGGCCTATGGCTACACCTTC	CSARFEDRAYGYTF
-	TRBV2	TRBD2	TRBJ2-1	TGTGCCAGCAGTGACGGACTAGCGCCTTACAATGAGCAGTTCTTC	CASSDGLAPYNEQFF
-	TRBV7-6	-	TRBJ2-1	TGTGCCAGCAGCCCTGGCTGGCGGGAAGACAATGAGCAGTTCTTC	CASSPGWREDNEQFF
few	TRBV9	TRBD1	TRBJ1-2	TGTGCCAGCAGCGTAGAACAGGGGACGACCGGCTACACCTTC	CASSVEQGTTGYTF
few	TRBV4-1	-	TRBJ2-7	TGCGCCAGCAGCCAAGCCCAGGTTTACTCCTACGAGCAGTACTTC	CASSQAQVYSYEQYF
-	TRBV7-6	TRBD1	TRBJ1-6	TGTGCCAGCAGCGCCGGGACAGCCAATTCACCCCTCCACTTT	CASSAGTANSPLHF
-	TRBV5-5	-	TRBJ2-3	TGTGCCAGCAGCTGGGACCCGGATACGCAGTATTTT	CASSWDPDTQYF
-	TRBV12-3/TRBV12-4	-	TRBJ1-1	TGTGCCAGCAGTCTAACAGGGATTGGGCTGAACACTGAAGCTTTCTTT	CASSLTGIGLNTEAFF
once	TRBV25-1	TRBD1	TRBJ2-7	TGTGCCTGCACTCCGGACAGGGTGCCCTACGAGCAGTACTTC	CACTPDRVPYEQYF
-	TRBV10-3	TRBD1	TRBJ2-4	TGTGCCATCAGTGAGTCTGCGTTTCAGGGGGCTGGAAAAAACATTCAGTACTTC	CAISESAFQGAGKNIQYF
-	TRBV4-1	TRBD2	TRBJ2-1	TGCGCCAGCCGCTCCACGGGGGGCTCCTACAATGAGCAGTTCTTC	CASRSTGGSYNEQFF
few	TRBV7-6	TRBD2	TRBJ2-1	TGTGCCAGCAGCTTAGTAGGGACTAGCGGGAGATTCCTCTACAATGAGCAGTTCTTC	CASSLVGTSGRFLYNEQFF
-	TRBV7-9	TRBD1	TRBJ1-1	TGTGCCAGCAGCCCAGGGACGACACAGGGGGAGAACACTGAAGCTTTCTTT	CASSPGTTQGENTEAFF
-	TRBV29-1	-	TRBJ2-1	TGCTCATATCTCCGGGACGCCTACAATGAGCAGTTCTTC	CSYLRDAYNEQFF
-	TRBV6-5	-	TRBJ2-6	TGTGCCAGCAGCCCTACTCGAGGGATCCCGGGGCGGTCTGGGGCCAACGTCCTGACTTTC	CASSPTRGIPGRSGANVLTF
few	TRBV7-2	-	TRBJ2-7	TGTGCCAGCAGCTTAGTTGGGAGTGCCTCCTACGAGCAGTACTTC	CASSLVGSASYEQYF
few	TRBV29-1	TRBD1	TRBJ1-1	TGCAGCGGGACCCGGGAACAGGGGGTTGAAGCTTTCTTT	CSGTREQGVEAFF
-	TRBV5-1	-	TRBJ2-5	TGCGCCAGCAGCCCGACAGGGAGGGTAGAGACCCAGTACTTC	CASSPTGRVETQYF
many	TRBV5-1	-	TRBJ1-5	TGTGCCAGCAGCCTCGGGGACCGCAATCAGCCCCAGCATTTT	CASSLGDRNQPQHF
-	TRBV15	-	TRBJ1-5	TGTGCCACCAGCAGAGACAGGGTCTCCGGTATACCGCCCCAGCATTTT	CATSRDRVSGIPPQHF
once	TRBV5-1	-	TRBJ2-5	TGCGCCAGCAGCTTGGGGGACGGTCAAGAGACCCAGTACTTC	CASSLGDGQETQYF
few	TRBV29-1	TRBD1	TRBJ2-7	TGCAGCGTCGAAACAGGGGGTCCTTATTACGAGCAGTACTTC	CSVETGGPYYEQYF
few	TRBV15	-	TRBJ2-1	TGTGCCACCAGCAGAGATATAGGGCAGTTCTTC	CATSRDIGQFF
once	TRBV12-3/TRBV12-4	TRBD2	TRBJ2-3	TGTGCCAGTAGCCGAGCGGGGGGGCCAGATACGCAGTATTTT	CASSRAGGPDTQYF
once	TRBV20-1	-	TRBJ1-1	TGCAGTGCTAGAGAAGCCCGCCGCCCGAAAGGCACTGAAGCTTTCTTT	CSAREARRPKGTEAFF